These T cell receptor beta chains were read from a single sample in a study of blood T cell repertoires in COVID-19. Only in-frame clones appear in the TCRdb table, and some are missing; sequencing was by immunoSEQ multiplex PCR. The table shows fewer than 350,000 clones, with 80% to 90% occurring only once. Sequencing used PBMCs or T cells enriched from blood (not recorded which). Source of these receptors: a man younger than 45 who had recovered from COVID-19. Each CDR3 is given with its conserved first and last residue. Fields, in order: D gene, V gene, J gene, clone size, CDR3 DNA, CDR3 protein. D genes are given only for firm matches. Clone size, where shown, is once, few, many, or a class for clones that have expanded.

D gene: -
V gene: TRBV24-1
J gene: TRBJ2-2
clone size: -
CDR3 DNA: TGTGCCACCAGTGATCCACATCTTGGGGCCGTGGCCGGGGAGCTGTTTTTT
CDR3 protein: CATSDPHLGAVAGELFF

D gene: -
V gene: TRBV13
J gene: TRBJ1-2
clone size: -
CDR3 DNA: TGTGCCAGCAGCTTAGGGGGGGGCTATGGCTACACCTTC
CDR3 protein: CASSLGGGYGYTF

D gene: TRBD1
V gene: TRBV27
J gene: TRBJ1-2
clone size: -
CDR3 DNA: TGTGCCAGCAGTTTCAATCCGACAGGGAACTATGGCTACACCTTC
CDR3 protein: CASSFNPTGNYGYTF

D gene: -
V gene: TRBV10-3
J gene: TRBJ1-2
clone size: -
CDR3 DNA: TGTGCCATCAGTGAGACCGGGGGGAGGAATGGCTACACCTTC
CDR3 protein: CAISETGGRNGYTF

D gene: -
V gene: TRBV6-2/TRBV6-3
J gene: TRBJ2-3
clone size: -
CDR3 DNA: TGTGCCAGCAGTTACCAGAATACGCAGTATTTT
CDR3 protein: CASSYQNTQYF

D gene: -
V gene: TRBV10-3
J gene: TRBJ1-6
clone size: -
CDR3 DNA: TGTGCCATCAGTGAGCTAATAGTGCAGGGTGAGTCACCCCTCCACTTT
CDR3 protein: CAISELIVQGESPLHF

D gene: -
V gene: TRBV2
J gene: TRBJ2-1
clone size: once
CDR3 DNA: TGTGCCAGCAGTGAAGCGCTTCTGCGGGCCTACAATGAGCAGTTCTTC
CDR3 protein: CASSEALLRAYNEQFF

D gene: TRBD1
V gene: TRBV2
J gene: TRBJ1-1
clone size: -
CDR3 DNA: TGTGCCAGCAGTGTCGGGACAGTCATGAACACTGAAGCTTTCTTT
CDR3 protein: CASSVGTVMNTEAFF

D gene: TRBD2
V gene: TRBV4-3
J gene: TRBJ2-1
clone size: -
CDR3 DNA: TGCGCCAGCAGCCAAGAGTCCCCTCTAGCGGGGGGGTACAATGAGCAGTTCTTC
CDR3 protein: CASSQESPLAGGYNEQFF

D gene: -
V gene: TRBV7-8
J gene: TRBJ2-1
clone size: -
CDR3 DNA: TGTGCCAGCAGCTTAATACATGGGAACGGGATATACAATGAGCAGTTCTTC
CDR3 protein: CASSLIHGNGIYNEQFF

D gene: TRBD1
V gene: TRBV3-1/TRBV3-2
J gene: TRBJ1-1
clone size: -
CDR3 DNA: TGTGCCAGCAGCCAAGGATCCAGGGGGCGAACTGAAGCTTTCTTT
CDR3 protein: CASSQGSRGRTEAFF

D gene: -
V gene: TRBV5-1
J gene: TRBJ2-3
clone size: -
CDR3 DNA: TGCGCCAGCAGCCCACCGACTGGAACAGATACGCAGTATTTT
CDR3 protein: CASSPPTGTDTQYF

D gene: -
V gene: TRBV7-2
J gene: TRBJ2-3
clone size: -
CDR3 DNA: TGTGCCAGCAGCTTAGTCCTCGGCACAGATACGCAGTATTTT
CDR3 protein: CASSLVLGTDTQYF

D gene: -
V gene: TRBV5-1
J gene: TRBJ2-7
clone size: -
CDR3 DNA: TGCGCCAGCAGTCGGGGGATAGGGTACGAGCAGTACTTC
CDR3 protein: CASSRGIGYEQYF

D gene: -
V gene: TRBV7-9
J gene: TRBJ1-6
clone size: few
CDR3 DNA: TGTGCCAGCAGCACCCAGACAGGCGTTGCGTCCCTCCACTTT
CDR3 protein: CASSTQTGVASLHF

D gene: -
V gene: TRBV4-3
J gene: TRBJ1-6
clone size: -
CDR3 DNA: TGCGCCAGCAGCCAAGATGGACAGTATAATTCACCCCTCCACTTT
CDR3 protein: CASSQDGQYNSPLHF

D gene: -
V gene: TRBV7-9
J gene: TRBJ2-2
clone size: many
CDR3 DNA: TGTGCCAGCAGCCCCCCCAGGATTGGAACCGGGGAGCTGTTTTTT
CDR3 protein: CASSPPRIGTGELFF

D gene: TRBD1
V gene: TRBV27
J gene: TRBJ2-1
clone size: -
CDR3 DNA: TGTGCCAGCAGTTTTGAGGCAGGGGGTCAGTTCTTC
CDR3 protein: CASSFEAGGQFF

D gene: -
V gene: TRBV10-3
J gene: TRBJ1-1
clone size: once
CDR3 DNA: TGTGCCATCAGGAATTCAGGGGCGACGAACACTGAAGCTTTCTTT
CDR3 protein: CAIRNSGATNTEAFF

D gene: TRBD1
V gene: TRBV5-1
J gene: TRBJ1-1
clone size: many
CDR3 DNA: TGCGCCAGCAGCTTAGCGACAGGGTTGAACACTGAAGCTTTCTTT
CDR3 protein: CASSLATGLNTEAFF

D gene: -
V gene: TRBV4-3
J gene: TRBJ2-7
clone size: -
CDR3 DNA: TGCGCCAGCAGCCCAGGACAGGGCCGGGGGGAGGAGCAGTACTTC
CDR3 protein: CASSPGQGRGEEQYF

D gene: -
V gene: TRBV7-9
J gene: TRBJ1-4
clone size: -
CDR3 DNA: TGTGCCAGCAGCTTAGAGGGGCTGGCTAATGAAAAACTGTTTTTT
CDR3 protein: CASSLEGLANEKLFF

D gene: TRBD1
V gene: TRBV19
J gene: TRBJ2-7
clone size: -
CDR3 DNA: TGTGCCAGCTCGGGACAGGGGGCCAACGAGCAGTACTTC
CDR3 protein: CASSGQGANEQYF

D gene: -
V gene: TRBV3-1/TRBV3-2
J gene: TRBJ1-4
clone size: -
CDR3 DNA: TGTGCCAGCAGCCAACAGGGCCCCACTAATGAAAAACTGTTTTTT
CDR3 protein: CASSQQGPTNEKLFF

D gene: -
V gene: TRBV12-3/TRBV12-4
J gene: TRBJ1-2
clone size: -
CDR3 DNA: TGTGCCAGCAGTAGTACTGTTAACTATGGCTACACCTTC
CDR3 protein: CASSSTVNYGYTF

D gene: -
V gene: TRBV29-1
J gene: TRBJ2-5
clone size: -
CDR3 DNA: TGCAGCGTTACTCGGGGGGCCCCAGAGACCCAGTACTTC
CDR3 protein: CSVTRGAPETQYF

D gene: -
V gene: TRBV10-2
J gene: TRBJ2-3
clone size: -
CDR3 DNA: TGCGCCAGCGAACGGCCAGGACAAAGAACGCAGTATTTT
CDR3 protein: CASERPGQRTQYF

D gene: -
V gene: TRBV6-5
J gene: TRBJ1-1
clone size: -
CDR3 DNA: TGTGCCAGCAGTTATAGCTCAGGGGCGCGAACTGAAGCTTTCTTT
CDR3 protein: CASSYSSGARTEAFF

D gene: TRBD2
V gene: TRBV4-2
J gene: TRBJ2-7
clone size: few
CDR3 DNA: TGTGCCAGCAGCCAAGTGCACGGGGGGAGCTACGAGCAGTACTTC
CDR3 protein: CASSQVHGGSYEQYF

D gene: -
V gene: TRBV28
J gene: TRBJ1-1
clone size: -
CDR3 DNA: TGTGCCAGCAGAGGGGCAGGGGCGAACACTGAAGCTTTCTTT
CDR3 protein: CASRGAGANTEAFF

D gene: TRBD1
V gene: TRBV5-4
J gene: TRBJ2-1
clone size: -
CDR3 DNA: TGTGCCAGCAGCTTGGGGGACAGGGGAAATGAGCAGTTCTTC
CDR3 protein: CASSLGDRGNEQFF

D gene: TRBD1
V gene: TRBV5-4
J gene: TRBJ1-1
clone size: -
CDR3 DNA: TGTGCCAGCAGCTTGGGTGGGACAGGGGGTGTTCGGTACACTGAAGCTTTCTTT
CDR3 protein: CASSLGGTGGVRYTEAFF

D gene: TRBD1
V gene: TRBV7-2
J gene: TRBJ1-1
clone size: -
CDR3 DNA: TGTGCCAGCAGCTTAGTGCAGGGGGGAGCTGAAGCTTTCTTT
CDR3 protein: CASSLVQGGAEAFF

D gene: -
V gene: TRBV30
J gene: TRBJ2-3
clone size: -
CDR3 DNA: TGTGCCGTGGGAAGGGAGAACACAGATACGCAGTATTTT
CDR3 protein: CAVGRENTDTQYF

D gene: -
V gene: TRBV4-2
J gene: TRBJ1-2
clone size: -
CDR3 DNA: TGTGCCAGCAGCCAAGATAGGGCAGGGGCCAACTATGGCTACACCTTC
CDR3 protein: CASSQDRAGANYGYTF

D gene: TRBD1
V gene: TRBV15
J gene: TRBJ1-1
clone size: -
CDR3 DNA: TGTGCCACCAGCAGAGATGGGACAGTAGAAGCTTTCTTT
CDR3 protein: CATSRDGTVEAFF

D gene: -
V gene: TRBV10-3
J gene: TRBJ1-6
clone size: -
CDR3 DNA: TGTGCCATCAGTGACAGGTGGGATTCACCCCTCCACTTT
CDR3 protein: CAISDRWDSPLHF

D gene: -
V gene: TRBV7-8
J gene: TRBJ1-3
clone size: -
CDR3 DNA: TGTGCCAGCAGCTTATGGGACACTGGAAACACCATATATTTT
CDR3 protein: CASSLWDTGNTIYF

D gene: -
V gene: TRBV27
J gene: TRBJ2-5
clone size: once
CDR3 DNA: TGTGCCAGCGCAGTCCGCTACCAAGAGACCCAGTACTTC
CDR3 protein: CASAVRYQETQYF

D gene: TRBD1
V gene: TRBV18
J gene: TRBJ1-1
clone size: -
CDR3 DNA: TGTGCCAGCTCACGGACAGGTTCTGGCACTGAAGCTTTCTTT
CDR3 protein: CASSRTGSGTEAFF

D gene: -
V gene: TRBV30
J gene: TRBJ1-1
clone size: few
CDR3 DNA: TGTGCCTGGAGTGTCCGCACAGGGTTCTACACTGAAGCTTTCTTT
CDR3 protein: CAWSVRTGFYTEAFF

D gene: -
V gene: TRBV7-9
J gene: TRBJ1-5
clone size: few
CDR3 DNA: TGTGCCAGCAGCTTAGGAACGGCAGGGCGGTTGCTTGGTCAGCCCCAGCATTTT
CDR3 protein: CASSLGTAGRLLGQPQHF

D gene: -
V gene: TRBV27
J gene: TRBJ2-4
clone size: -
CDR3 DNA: TGTGCCAGCAGTTTAGGGGGGATGACCAAAAACATTCAGTACTTC
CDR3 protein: CASSLGGMTKNIQYF

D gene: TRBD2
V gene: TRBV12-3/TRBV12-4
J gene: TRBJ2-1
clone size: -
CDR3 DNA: TGTGCCAGCAGTCCGGGACTAGCGAATGAGCAGTTCTTC
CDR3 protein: CASSPGLANEQFF

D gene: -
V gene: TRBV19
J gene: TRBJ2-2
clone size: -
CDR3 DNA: TGTGCCAGTAGTATAGGCCAGGGGATGGGAACCGGGGAGCTGTTTTTT
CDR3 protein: CASSIGQGMGTGELFF

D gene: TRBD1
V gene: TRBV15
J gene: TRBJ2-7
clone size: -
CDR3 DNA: TGTGCCACCAGCAGACAAACAACGGGACAGGGTACTTACGAGCAGTACTTC
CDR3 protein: CATSRQTTGQGTYEQYF

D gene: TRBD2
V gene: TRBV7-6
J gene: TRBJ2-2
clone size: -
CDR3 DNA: TGTGCCAGCAGCTTAGCTGGGACTAGCCGCGCCGGGGAGCTGTTTTTT
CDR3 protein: CASSLAGTSRAGELFF

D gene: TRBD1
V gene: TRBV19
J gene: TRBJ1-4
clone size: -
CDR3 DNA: TGTGCCAGTAGTACCCTGGACAGGGTGGATGAAAAACTGTTTTTT
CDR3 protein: CASSTLDRVDEKLFF

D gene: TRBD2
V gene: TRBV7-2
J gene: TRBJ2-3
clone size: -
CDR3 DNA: TGTGCCAGCAGTCCCTATAGCGGGGGTGGTCCAGATACGCAGTATTTT
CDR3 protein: CASSPYSGGGPDTQYF